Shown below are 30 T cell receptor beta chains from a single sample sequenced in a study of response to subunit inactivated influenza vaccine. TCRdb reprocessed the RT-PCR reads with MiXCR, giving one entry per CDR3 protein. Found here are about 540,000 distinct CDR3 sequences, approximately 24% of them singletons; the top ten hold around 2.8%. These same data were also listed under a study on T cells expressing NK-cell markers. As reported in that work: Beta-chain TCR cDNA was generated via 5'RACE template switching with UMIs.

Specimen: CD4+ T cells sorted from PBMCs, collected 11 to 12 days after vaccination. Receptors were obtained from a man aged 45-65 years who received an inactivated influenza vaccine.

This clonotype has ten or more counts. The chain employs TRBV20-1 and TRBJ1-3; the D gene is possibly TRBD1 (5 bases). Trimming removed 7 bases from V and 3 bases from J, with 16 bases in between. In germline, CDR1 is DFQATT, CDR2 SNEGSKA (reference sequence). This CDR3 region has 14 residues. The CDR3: CSVARGSIGNTIYF. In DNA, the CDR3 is TGCAGTGTCGCACGGGGCTCTATTGGAAACACCATATATTTT.

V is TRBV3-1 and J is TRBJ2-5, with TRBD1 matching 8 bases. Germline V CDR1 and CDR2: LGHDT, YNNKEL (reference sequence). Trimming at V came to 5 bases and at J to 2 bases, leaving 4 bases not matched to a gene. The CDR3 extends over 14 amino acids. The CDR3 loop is CASSYRQGQETQYF. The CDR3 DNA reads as TGTGCCAGCAGCTATCGACAGGGGCAAGAGACCCAGTACTTC.

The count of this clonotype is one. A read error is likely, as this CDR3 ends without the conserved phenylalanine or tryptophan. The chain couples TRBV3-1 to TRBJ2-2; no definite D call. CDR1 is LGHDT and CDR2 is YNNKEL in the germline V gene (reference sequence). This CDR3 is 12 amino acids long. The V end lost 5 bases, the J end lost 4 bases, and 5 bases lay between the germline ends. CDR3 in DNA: TGTGCCAGCAGCAGCATCACCGGGGAGCTGTTTATT. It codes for CASSSITGELFI.

The CDR3 here is CASSRHTTSTDTQYF. CDR3 DNA sequence: TGTGCCAGCAGCAGGCACACGACTAGCACAGATACGCAGTATTTT. The chain recombines TRBV7-9 with TRBJ2-3; D call uncertain. The V end lost 5 bases, the J end lost 0 bases, and 12 bases lay between the germline ends. The CDR3 sequence is 15 residues long. Germline values: CDR1 SEHNR, CDR2 FQNEAQ (reference sequence). The whole variable domain, remainder taken from reference TRBV7-9 and TRBJ2-3, is DTGVSQNPRHKITKRGQNVTFRCDPISEHNRLYWYRQTLGQGPEFLTYFQNEAQLEKSRLLSDRFSAERPKGSFSTLEIQRTEQGDSAMYLCASSRHTTSTDTQYFGPGTRLTVL.

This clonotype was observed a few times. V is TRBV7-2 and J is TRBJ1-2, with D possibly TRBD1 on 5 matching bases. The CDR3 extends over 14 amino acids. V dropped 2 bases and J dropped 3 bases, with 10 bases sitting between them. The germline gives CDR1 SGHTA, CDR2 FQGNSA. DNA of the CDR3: TGTGCCAGCAGCTTACACGGGACTGACTATGGCTACACCTTC. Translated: CASSLHGTDYGYTF.

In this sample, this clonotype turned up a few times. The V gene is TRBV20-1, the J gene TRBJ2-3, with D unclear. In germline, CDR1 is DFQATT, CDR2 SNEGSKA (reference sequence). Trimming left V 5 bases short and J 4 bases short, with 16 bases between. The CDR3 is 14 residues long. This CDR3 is CSAHVDQPPDTQYF. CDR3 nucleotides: TGCAGTGCTCATGTGGACCAGCCCCCAGATACGCAGTATTTT.

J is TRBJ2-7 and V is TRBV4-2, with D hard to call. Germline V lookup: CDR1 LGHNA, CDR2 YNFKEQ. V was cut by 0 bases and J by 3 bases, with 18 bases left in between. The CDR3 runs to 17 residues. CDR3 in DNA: TGTGCCAGCAGCCAAGAGGGCCTAACCGTCGACCGCTACGAGCAGTACTTC. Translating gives CASSQEGLTVDRYEQYF.

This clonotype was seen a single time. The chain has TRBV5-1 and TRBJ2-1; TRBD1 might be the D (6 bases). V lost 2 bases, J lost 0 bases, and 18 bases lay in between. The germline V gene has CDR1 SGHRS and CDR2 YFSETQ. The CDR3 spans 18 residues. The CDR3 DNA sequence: TGCGCCAGCAGCTTCAGCCCTACAGGGTTAGGCTCCTACAATGAGCAGTTCTTC. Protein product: CASSFSPTGLGSYNEQFF.

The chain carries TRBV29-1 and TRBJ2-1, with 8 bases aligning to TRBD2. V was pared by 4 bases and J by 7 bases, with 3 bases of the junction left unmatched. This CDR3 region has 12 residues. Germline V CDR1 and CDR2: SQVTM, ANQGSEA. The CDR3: CSVGVAGNEQFF. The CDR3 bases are TGCAGCGTTGGGGTAGCGGGAAATGAGCAGTTCTTC.

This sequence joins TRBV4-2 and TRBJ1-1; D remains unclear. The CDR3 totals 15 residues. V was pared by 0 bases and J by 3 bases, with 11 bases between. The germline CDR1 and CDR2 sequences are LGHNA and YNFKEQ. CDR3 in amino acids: CASSQDRNKDTEAFF. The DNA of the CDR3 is TGTGCCAGCAGCCAAGATCGGAACAAGGACACTGAAGCTTTCTTT.

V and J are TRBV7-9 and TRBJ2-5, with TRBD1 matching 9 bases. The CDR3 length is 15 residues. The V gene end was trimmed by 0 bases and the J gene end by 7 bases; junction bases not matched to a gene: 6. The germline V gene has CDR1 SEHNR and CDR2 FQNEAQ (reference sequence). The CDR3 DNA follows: TGTGCCAGCAGCTTAGCGTCAGGGGGACAGGGGACCCAGTACTTC. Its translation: CASSLASGGQGTQYF.

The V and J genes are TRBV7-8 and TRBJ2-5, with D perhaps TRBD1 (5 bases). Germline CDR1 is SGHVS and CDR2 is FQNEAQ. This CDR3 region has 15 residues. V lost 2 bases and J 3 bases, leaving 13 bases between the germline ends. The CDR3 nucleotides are TGTGCCAGCAGCTTAACTACAGGATGGAAAGAGACCCAGTACTTC. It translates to CASSLTTGWKETQYF.

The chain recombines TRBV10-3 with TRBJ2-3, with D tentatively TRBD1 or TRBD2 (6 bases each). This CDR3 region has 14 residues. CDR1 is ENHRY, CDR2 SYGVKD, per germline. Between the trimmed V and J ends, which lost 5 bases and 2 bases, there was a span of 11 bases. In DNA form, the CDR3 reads TGTGCCATCAGTTCGGGGGCCCCCACAGATACGCAGTATTTT. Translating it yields CAISSGAPTDTQYF.

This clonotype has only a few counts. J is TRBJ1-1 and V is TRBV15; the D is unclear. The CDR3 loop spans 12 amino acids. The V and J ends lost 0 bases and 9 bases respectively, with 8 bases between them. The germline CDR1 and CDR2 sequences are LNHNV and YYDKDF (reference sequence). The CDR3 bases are TGTGCCACCAGCAGAGATCACCTTAAAGCTTTCTTT. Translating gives CATSRDHLKAFF.

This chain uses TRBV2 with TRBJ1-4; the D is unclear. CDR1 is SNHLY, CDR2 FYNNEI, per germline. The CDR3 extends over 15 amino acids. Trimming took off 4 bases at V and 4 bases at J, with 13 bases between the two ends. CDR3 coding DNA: TGTGCCAGCAGTGCCTCCGGCGGGATTAATGAAAAACTGTTTTTT. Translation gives CASSASGGINEKLFF.

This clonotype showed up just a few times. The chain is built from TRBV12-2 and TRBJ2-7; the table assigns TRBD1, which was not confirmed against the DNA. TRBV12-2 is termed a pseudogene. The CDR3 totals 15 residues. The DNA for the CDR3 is TGTGCAAGTCGCTTAGAGGGACACTTCTCCTACGAGCAGTACTTC. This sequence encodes CASRLEGHFSYEQYF.

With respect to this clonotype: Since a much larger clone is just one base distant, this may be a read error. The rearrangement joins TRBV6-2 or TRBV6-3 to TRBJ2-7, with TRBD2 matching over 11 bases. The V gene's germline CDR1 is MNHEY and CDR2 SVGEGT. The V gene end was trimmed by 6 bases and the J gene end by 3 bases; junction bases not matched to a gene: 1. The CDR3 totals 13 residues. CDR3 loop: CASRLAGDYEQYF. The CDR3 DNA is TGTGCCAGCAGACTAGCGGGAGACTACGAGCAGTACTTC.

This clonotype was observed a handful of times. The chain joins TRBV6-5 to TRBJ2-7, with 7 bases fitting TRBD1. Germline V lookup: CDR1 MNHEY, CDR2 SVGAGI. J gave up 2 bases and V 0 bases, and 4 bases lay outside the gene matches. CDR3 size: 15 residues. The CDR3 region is CASSYSNRGPYEQYF. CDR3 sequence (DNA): TGTGCCAGCAGTTACTCGAACAGGGGCCCCTACGAGCAGTACTTC.

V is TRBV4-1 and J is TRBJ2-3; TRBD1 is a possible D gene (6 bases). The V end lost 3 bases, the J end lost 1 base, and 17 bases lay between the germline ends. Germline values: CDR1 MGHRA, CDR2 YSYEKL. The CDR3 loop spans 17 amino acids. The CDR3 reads CASSQEATGTGTDTQYF. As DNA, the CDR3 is TGCGCCAGCAGCCAGGAAGCCACAGGGACCGGCACAGATACGCAGTATTTT.

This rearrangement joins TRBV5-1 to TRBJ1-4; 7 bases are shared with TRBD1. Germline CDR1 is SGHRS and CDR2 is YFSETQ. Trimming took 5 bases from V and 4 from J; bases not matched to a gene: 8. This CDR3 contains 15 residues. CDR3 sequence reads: CASSIQGVNNEKLFF. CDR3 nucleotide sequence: TGCGCCAGCAGTATTCAGGGGGTTAATAATGAAAAACTGTTTTTT.

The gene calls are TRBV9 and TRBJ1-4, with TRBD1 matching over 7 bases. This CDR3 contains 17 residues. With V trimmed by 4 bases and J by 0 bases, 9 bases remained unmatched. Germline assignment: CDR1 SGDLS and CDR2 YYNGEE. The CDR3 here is CASSTGTAYSTNEKLFF. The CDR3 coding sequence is TGTGCCAGCAGCACCGGGACAGCTTATTCAACTAATGAAAAACTGTTTTTT.

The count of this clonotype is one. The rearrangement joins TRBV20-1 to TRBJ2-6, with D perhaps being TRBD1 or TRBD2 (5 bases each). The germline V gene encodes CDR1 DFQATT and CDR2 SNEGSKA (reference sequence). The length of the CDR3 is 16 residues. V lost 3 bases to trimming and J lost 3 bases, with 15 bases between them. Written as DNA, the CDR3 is TGCAGTGCTAGGCCCTTTGGGGGTGGTGGGGCCAACGTCCTGACTTTC. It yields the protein CSARPFGGGGANVLTF.

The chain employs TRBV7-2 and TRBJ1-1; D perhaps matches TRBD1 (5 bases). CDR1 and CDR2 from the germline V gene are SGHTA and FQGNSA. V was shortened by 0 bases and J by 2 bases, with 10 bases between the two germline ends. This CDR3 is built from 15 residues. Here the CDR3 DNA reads TGTGCCAGCAGCTTAGCGAGGGGACTAAACACTGAAGCTTTCTTT. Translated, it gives CASSLARGLNTEAFF.

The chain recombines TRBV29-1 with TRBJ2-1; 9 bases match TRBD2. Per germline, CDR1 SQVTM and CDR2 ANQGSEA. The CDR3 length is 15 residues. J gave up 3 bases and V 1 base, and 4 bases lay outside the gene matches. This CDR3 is CSVEGLAGNYNEQFF. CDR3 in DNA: TGCAGCGTTGAAGGTCTAGCGGGGAACTACAATGAGCAGTTCTTC.

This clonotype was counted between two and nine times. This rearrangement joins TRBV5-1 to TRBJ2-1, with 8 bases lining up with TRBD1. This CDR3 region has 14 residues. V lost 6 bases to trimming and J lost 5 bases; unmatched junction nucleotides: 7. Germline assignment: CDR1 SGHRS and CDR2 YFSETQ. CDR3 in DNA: TGCGCCAGCAACGGATGGACAGGGAACAATGAGCAGTTCTTC. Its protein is CASNGWTGNNEQFF.

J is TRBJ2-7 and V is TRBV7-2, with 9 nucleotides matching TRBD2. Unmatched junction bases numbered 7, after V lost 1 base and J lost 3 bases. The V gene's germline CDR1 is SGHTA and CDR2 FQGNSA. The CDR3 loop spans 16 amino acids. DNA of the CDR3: TGTGCCAGCAGCTTAGGCCCTAGCGGGGCCCTCTACGAGCAGTACTTC. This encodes CASSLGPSGALYEQYF. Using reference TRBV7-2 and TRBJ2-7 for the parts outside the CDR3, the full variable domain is GAGVSQSPSNKVTEKGKDVELRCDPISGHTALYWYRQSLGQGLEFLIYFQGNSAPDKSGLPSDRFSAERTGGSVSTLTIQRTQQEDSAVYLCASSLGPSGALYEQYFGPGTRLTVT.

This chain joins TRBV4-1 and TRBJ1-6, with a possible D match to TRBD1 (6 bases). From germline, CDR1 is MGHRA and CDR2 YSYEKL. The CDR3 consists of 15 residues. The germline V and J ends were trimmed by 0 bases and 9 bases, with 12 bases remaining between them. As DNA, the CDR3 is TGCGCCAGCAGCCAAGATTCAGGGGTTCGTTCACCCCTCCACTTT. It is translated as CASSQDSGVRSPLHF.

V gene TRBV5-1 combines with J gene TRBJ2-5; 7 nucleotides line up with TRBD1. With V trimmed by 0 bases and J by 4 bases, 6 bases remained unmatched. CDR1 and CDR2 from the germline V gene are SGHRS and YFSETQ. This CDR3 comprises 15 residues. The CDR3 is CASSLAPNRGETQYF. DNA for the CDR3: TGCGCCAGCAGCTTGGCCCCCAACAGGGGAGAGACCCAGTACTTC.

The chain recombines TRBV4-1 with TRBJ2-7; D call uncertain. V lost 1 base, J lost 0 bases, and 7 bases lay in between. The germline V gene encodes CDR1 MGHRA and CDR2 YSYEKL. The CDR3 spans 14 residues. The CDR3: CASSQAESSYEQYF. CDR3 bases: TGCGCCAGCAGCCAAGCCGAGAGCTCCTACGAGCAGTACTTC.

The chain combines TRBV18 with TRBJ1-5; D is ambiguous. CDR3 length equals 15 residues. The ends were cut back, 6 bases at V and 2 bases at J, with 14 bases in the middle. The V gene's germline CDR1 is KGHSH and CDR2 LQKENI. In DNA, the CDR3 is TGTGCCAGCTCCACCATCGGTTCTCGCAATCAGCCCCAGCATTTT. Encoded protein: CASSTIGSRNQPQHF.